This T cell receptor (beta chain) was captured in a study of T cells after posttransplantation cyclophosphamide (dated by TCRdb to the mid-2010s). General notes on the study: Using TRB sequencing, the study followed how the T cell repertoire reconstituted after myeloablative bone marrow transplantation in which posttransplantation cyclophosphamide served as GVHD prophylaxis. Antigen receptor sequencing covered samples from about 40 PTCy-treated patients and 16 of their related bone marrow donors. Blood from all 30 or so PTCy patients who had 1-year posttransplant specimens underwent TRB sequencing. In 3 patients, TRB sequencing was also performed on up to 3 more blood samples taken 2 to 5.2 years after transplant, and in a handful of patients, pretransplant blood was also TRB-sequenced. TRA and TRB clonality were tightly correlated in several samples, so subsequent TCR analyses focused on TRB only. Public TRB sequences were queried against a database of over 3,600 sequences associated with responses to pathogens, tumor antigens, self-antigens and alloantigens.

The CDR3 runs 18 amino acids, cysteine and phenylalanine included. Left in the record is the CDR3 DNA by itself, 54 bases read in frame from the first base. Trimmed from V: 0 bases; trimmed from J: 0 bases; junction bases lacking a gene match: 10. Sequences SGDLS (CDR1) and YYNGEE (CDR2) are obtained from the germline V gene. Genomic DNA was the input for TRB sequencing, which was run either with the immunoSEQ assay at survey resolution or with the hsTCRB kit. The source study handled its data this way. The immunoSEQ software handled initial read processing, and the LymphoSeq R package was used for repertoire analyses. Clonality was computed as 1 minus normalized Shannon entropy, and a Gini coefficient was also calculated for each TRB dataset. To infer phenotypes in unsorted samples, TRB sequences from sorted subsets of the recipient or donor were mapped onto the unsorted samples of the same recipient. The table comes from immuneACCESS by way of TCRdb, which keeps in-frame sequences with V and J called. Part of the clones is missing from these tables; in studies checked, under half for an unresolved V gene and the rest for unknown reasons. That table is the source of V, J and clone size, and D and trimming were worked out from the DNA. The sample counts 40,000 to 55,000 clones, each observed more than once. The leading ten clones occupy about 2.2% of the sample.

What the work shows at the level of the full study, not this receptor alone: At 1-2 months, donor-recipient similarity was low but rose over the first year, and the later blood repertoires were often dominated by donor CD8+ memory clones. Across 45 patients, recipient CMV seropositivity and CMV reactivation were highly associated with TRB clonality; PTCy diversity was similar to CNI/methotrexate controls. The TRB repertoires of T cells infiltrating skin or the GI tract showed only limited overlap with the TRB repertoires found in blood.

Peripheral blood samples were provided by related bone marrow donors on the day of marrow donation. Peripheral blood and bone marrow mononuclear cells were isolated by Ficoll-Hypaque density centrifugation and were cryopreserved. This clone was seen at least ten times. There is no known antigen for this receptor. It has no much larger one-base neighbor in the sample; base qualities were not kept. The sequence links TRBV9 to TRBJ2-3; 7 bases in the middle match TRBD2. The clonotype originates from a man aged 35 to 55 in good health, CMV-negative, and a related stem cell transplant donor. Material for sequencing was PBMCs. Here is the DNA: TGTGCCAGCAGCGTAGGGCTAGCGGTTACCTCAAGCACAGATACGCAGTATTTT. The encoded protein is CASSVGLAVTSSTDTQYF.